One and the same sample provided the 18 T cell receptor beta chains below, sequenced in a study of blood T cells in healthy people across ages. A J-beta primer mix and a sample-barcoded 5' primer were used in a second PCR of roughly 7 to 12 cycles. TCRdb reprocessed the 5' RACE reads with MiXCR, giving one entry per CDR3 protein. The sample includes 1.5 million to 2 million distinct CDR3 sequences, about 35% of them seen just once. The specimen sequenced was blood. Every receptor here comes from a woman in her twenties or thirties in good health.

With regard to this clonotype: Being one base from a much bigger clone, this may be a read error. The chain is built from TRBV4-2 and TRBJ2-1, with D possibly matching TRBD2 (6 bases). With 1 base removed from V and 10 bases from J, the gap between germline ends came to 17 bases. Germline assignment: CDR1 LGHNA and CDR2 YNFKEQ. This CDR3 contains 15 residues. CDR3 protein: CASSQVAEQRTEQFF. The CDR3 DNA is TGTGCCAGCAGCCAAGTAGCGGAGCAACGCACGGAGCAGTTCTTC.

The rearrangement uses TRBV2 and TRBJ2-4; D is perhaps TRBD1 or TRBD2 (6 bases each). This CDR3 has 15 residues. The V gene lost 6 bases and the J gene lost 3 bases, with 15 bases spanning the gap. Germline loops: CDR1 SNHLY, CDR2 FYNNEI. The CDR3: CASRAWGASKNIQYF. DNA for the CDR3: TGTGCCAGCAGAGCGTGGGGGGCAAGCAAAAACATTCAGTACTTC.

The count of this clonotype is one. A much larger clone lies one base from this, so it may be a read error. The chain joins TRBV10-3 to TRBJ2-6; D is undetermined. Germline V gene lookup returns CDR1 ENHRY and CDR2 SYGVKD. V was clipped by 2 bases and J by 4 bases, with 6 bases between them. This CDR3 has 14 amino acids. CDR3 bases: TGTGCCATCAGTGAGCCCCCCGGGGCCAACGTCCTGACTTTC. Encoded protein: CAISEPPGANVLTF.

The chain employs TRBV9 and TRBJ1-2, with unresolved D. This CDR3 has 16 amino acids. The germline gives CDR1 SGDLS, CDR2 YYNGEE. The germline V and J ends were trimmed by 0 bases and 1 base, with 13 bases remaining between them. CDR3: CASSVEGSWDNYGYTF. CDR3 bases: TGTGCCAGCAGCGTAGAGGGCAGCTGGGATAACTATGGCTACACCTTC.

This rearrangement joins TRBV12-3 or TRBV12-4 to TRBJ2-3; TRBD2 matches at 7 bases. The CDR3 length is 15 residues. V gave up 3 bases and J gave up 4 bases; unmatched junction bases: 7. The CDR3: CASSFAGVGADTQYF. The CDR3 nucleotides read TGTGCCAGCAGTTTTGCGGGAGTGGGAGCAGATACGCAGTATTTT.

In its sample, this clonotype was seen a few times. The genes are TRBV10-2 and TRBJ1-2; the D is unclear. The CDR3 spans 13 residues. The V end lost 10 bases, the J end lost 5 bases, and 17 bases lay between the germline ends. Looked up from germline, CDR1 is WSHSY and CDR2 is SAAADI. The chain's CDR3 is CAISRDLGYGYTF. CDR3 nucleotides: TGCGCCATCAGCCGAGACCTAGGTTATGGCTACACCTTC.

The chain joins TRBV28 to TRBJ2-7; D ambiguous. The CDR3 runs to 13 residues. V was pared by 6 bases and J by 0 bases, with 9 bases between. Per germline, CDR1 MDHEN and CDR2 SYDVKM. The CDR3: CASREPVSYEQYF. The CDR3 DNA sequence: TGTGCCAGCAGGGAGCCGGTCTCCTACGAGCAGTACTTC.

The chain joins TRBV11-2 to TRBJ2-7, with 8 bases aligning to TRBD1. The CDR3 runs to 16 residues. With 4 bases clipped from V and 2 bases from J, the junction kept 10 bases outside the gene matches. Looked up from germline, CDR1 is SGHAT and CDR2 is FQNNGV. CDR3 DNA: TGTGCCAGCAGCTCAGTAGCCGGGACAGGACCCTACGAGCAGTACTTC. Translating it yields CASSSVAGTGPYEQYF.

This clonotype was found a few times. This may be a read error, as it is one base from a much larger clone. The V gene is TRBV5-5, the J gene TRBJ2-7, with 9 nucleotides matching TRBD2. This CDR3 is 15 amino acids long. Germline V gene lookup returns CDR1 SGHKS and CDR2 YYEKEE (reference sequence). The CDR3 here is CTSSLAGLHSYEQYF. The CDR3, as DNA: TGTACCAGCAGCCTAGCGGGGCTCCACAGCTACGAGCAGTACTTC.

This clonotype was counted at least ten times. The chain employs TRBV4-1 and TRBJ2-7; D possibly corresponds to TRBD2 (6 bases). The germline V and J ends were trimmed by 0 bases and 3 bases, with 12 bases remaining between them. Germline values: CDR1 MGHRA, CDR2 YSYEKL. The CDR3 is 15 amino acids. Here the CDR3 reads CASSQEERGLYEQYF. CDR3 coding DNA: TGCGCCAGCAGCCAAGAGGAGAGGGGACTCTACGAGCAGTACTTC.

This clonotype was observed a handful of times. The chain combines TRBV29-1 with TRBJ2-7; 9 nucleotides line up with TRBD2. The CDR3 has 15 residues. Losses at the gene ends were 5 bases for V and 4 bases for J; bases not matched to a gene: 12. Germline CDR1 and CDR2: SQVTM and ANQGSEA. This CDR3 is CSVIPGTSKGYEQYF. In DNA form, the CDR3 reads TGCAGCGTTATTCCCGGGACTAGCAAAGGGTACGAGCAGTACTTC.

Concerning this clonotype itself: Since a much larger clone is just one base distant, this may be a read error. The chain links TRBV5-1 to TRBJ1-2; tentatively, D is TRBD1 (5 bases). This CDR3 has 15 residues. CDR1 is SGHRS, CDR2 YFSETQ, per germline. The CDR3 loop reads CASRRSVADSFGCTF. As DNA, the CDR3 is TGCGCCAGCAGGCGTAGCGTGGCAGACAGTTTCGGCTGCACCTTC.

This clonotype was seen many times. CDR3 sequence: CSVESEGYEQYF. The CDR3 DNA follows: TGCAGCGTTGAATCGGAGGGCTACGAGCAGTACTTC. The V call is TRBV29-1, the J call TRBJ2-7; D perhaps matches TRBD2 (6 bases). CDR1 SQVTM and CDR2 ANQGSEA come from the germline V gene. Trimming took 2 bases from V and 3 from J, leaving 8 bases between them. CDR3 size: 12 residues.

Details on this clonotype: Germline is not matched at one junction end, which may reflect a read error. This rearrangement joins TRBV27 to TRBJ2-1, with D unclear. This CDR3 region has 15 residues. Germline CDR1 reads MNHEY; CDR2 reads SMNVEV (reference sequence). CDR3 DNA sequence: TGTGTCAGCAGATCCCCGGTTTTTTCCTACAATGAGCAGTTCTTC. It codes for CVSRSPVFSYNEQFF.

This chain links TRBV7-2 with TRBJ2-7, with a weak D call TRBD2 (5 bases). V lost 1 base, J lost 7 bases, and 14 bases lay in between. CDR1 is SGHTA and CDR2 is FQGNSA in the germline V gene. The CDR3 contains 14 residues. The CDR3 DNA follows: TGTGCCAGCAGCTTAGTTTCACAGCCGGGGGAGCAGTACTTC. Its translation: CASSLVSQPGEQYF.

This clonotype was observed a few times. This chain connects TRBV20-1 to TRBJ2-7; 8 positions match TRBD2. CDR1 is DFQATT and CDR2 is SNEGSKA in the germline V gene (reference sequence). With V trimmed by 4 bases and J by 4 bases, 9 bases remained unmatched. There are 14 residues in the CDR3. This chain's CDR3 is CSANRGGGAYEQYF. The CDR3 nucleotides are TGCAGTGCTAACCGGGGGGGCGGGGCGTACGAGCAGTACTTC.

This clonotype was picked up many times. This chain links TRBV7-3 with TRBJ1-1; TRBD1 is a possible D gene (6 bases). Germline CDR1 SGHTA, CDR2 FQGTGA. V lost 3 bases, J lost 5 bases, and 13 bases lay in between. This CDR3 spans 14 amino acids. The CDR3 protein is CASSLGGQGTEAFF. CDR3 nucleotides: TGTGCCAGCAGCTTGGGGGGTCAGGGGACTGAAGCTTTCTTT.

This clonotype was detected only a few times. A read error may explain this, as a much larger clone is one base away. J is TRBJ2-1 and V is TRBV5-1; 13 bases align to TRBD2. This CDR3 contains 14 residues. V dropped 4 bases and J dropped 11; count of bases not matched to a gene: 6. Germline loops: CDR1 SGHRS, CDR2 YFSETQ. The CDR3 DNA is TGCGCCAGCAGCCCCGGACTAGCGGGAGTTAAGCAGTTCTTC. Protein: CASSPGLAGVKQFF. Full variable domain (remainder filled in from reference TRBV5-1 and TRBJ2-1): KAGVTQTPRYLIKTRGQQVTLSCSPISGHRSVSWYQQTPGQGLQFLFEYFSETQRNKGNFPGRFSGRQFSNSRSEMNVSTLELGDSALYLCASSPGLAGVKQFFGPGTRLTVL.